These 20 T cell receptor beta chains were sequenced from one sample in a study of blood T cells in healthy people across ages. The use of a sample-barcoded 5' primer and a J-beta primer mix characterized a second PCR of 7 to 11 cycles. Using its own MiXCR run on the 5' RACE reads, TCRdb lists one record per CDR3 protein. This table has 850,000 to 1,000,000 distinct CDR3 sequences, under 50% appearing once. Sequenced: blood. These receptor sequences come from a man under 40 in good health.

This clonotype has just a few counts. The DNA of the CDR3 is TGTGCCAGCAGACTTATCCCGGGACAGGGTTGGTCCTATGGCTACACCTTC. This sequence encodes CASRLIPGQGWSYGYTF. This chain uses TRBV6-5 with TRBJ1-2, with 9 bases aligning to TRBD1. CDR1 is MNHEY, CDR2 SVGAGI, per germline. J was trimmed by 4 bases and V by 6 bases; bases with no gene match: 15. CDR3 length: 17 amino acids.

This clonotype was counted between two and nine times. V gene TRBV6-5 combines with J gene TRBJ1-2, with D hard to call. The V gene's germline CDR1 is MNHEY and CDR2 SVGAGI. V lost 6 bases and J lost 4, with 9 bases in between. The CDR3 is made up of 12 amino acids. In nucleotides, the CDR3 is TGTGCCAGCAGCTCCGATCCCTATGGCTACACCTTC. Amino acids: CASSSDPYGYTF.

For this clonotype: This clone may be a read error of a much larger clone one base away. CDR3 DNA: TGCGCCAGCAGCCACGGCGACAGGTACAAAGAGCAGTTCTTC. Its translation: CASSHGDRYKEQFF. This chain connects TRBV5-1 to TRBJ2-1; weak D call: TRBD1 (6 bases). The CDR3 loop spans 14 amino acids. Germline CDR1 and CDR2: SGHRS and YFSETQ.

CDR3 loop: CASSASISTEAFF. The CDR3 DNA sequence: TGTGCCAGCTCGGCAAGCATCAGCACTGAAGCTTTCTTT. V and J are TRBV18 and TRBJ1-1; D remains ambiguous. The CDR3 contains 13 residues. The ends were cut back, 6 bases at V and 4 bases at J, with 12 bases in the middle. Germline loops: CDR1 KGHSH, CDR2 LQKENI.

CDR3 DNA sequence: TGTGCCAGCAGCTCCCTAGAGTTACAAGAGACCCAGTACTTC. Translated: CASSSLELQETQYF. The V call is TRBV7-6, the J call TRBJ2-5; no clear D gene. The CDR3 sequence is 14 residues long. Germline V gene sequence: CDR1 SGHVS, CDR2 FNYEAQ. Trimming stripped 4 bases from V and 2 bases from J, with 11 bases between.

The chain carries TRBV20-1 and TRBJ1-5; tentative D call: TRBD1 (5 bases). The V end was cut by 4 bases, the J end by 2 bases, with 9 bases between. The CDR3 has 13 residues. Germline-derived CDR1 and CDR2 are DFQATT and SNEGSKA (reference sequence). This chain's CDR3 is CSAMARGNQPQHF. The CDR3 nucleotides are TGCAGTGCTATGGCCAGGGGCAATCAGCCCCAGCATTTT.

This clonotype was seen a handful of times. V gene TRBV5-4 combines with J gene TRBJ2-5, with 12 bases that match TRBD2. Trimming took 4 bases from V and 4 from J; bases not matched to a gene: 8. This CDR3 region has 16 residues. Germline lookup yields CDR1 SGHNT and CDR2 YYREEE (reference sequence). The CDR3 DNA is TGTGCCAGCAGCACCTCTAGCGGGGGGGCTTTAGAGACCCAGTACTTC. This translates into CASSTSSGGALETQYF.

Here the CDR3 reads CASSPSDVETQYF. In nucleotides, the CDR3 is TGTGCCAGCAGCCCTTCAGATGTGGAGACCCAGTACTTC. J is TRBJ2-7 and V is TRBV3-1, with no clear D. The tail of the sequence fits TRBJ2-5 better, so the J call may be wrong. This CDR3 has 13 amino acids. Germline CDR1 LGHDT, CDR2 YNNKEL (reference sequence).

The chain carries TRBV27 and TRBJ1-5; D possibly corresponds to TRBD1 (5 bases). V was pared by 6 bases and J by 8 bases, with 14 bases between. Germline V gene data show CDR1 as MNHEY and CDR2 as SMNVEV (reference sequence). CDR3 length: 13 amino acids. The CDR3 region is CASSGTGSEPQHF. CDR3 coding DNA: TGTGCCAGCAGCGGGACTGGGTCAGAGCCCCAGCATTTT.

The rearrangement links TRBV7-9 to TRBJ2-5; D is possibly TRBD1 or TRBD2 (5 bases each). Germline CDR1 SEHNR, CDR2 FQNEAQ (reference sequence). This CDR3 is built from 12 residues. Trimming removed 5 bases at V and 11 bases at J, with 15 bases between. The CDR3 DNA follows: TGTGCCAGCAGCGTAGAATTGGGGGAGCAGTACTTC. This translates into CASSVELGEQYF.

This clonotype was detected only a few times. This chain uses TRBV4-1 with TRBJ2-7, with D possibly being TRBD1 (5 bases). Germline-derived CDR1 and CDR2 are MGHRA and YSYEKL. Trimming removed 4 bases at V and 3 bases at J, with 13 bases between. This CDR3 comprises 14 residues. The CDR3 DNA is TGCGCCAGCAGCCCTTCGGACATTTTCTACGAGCAGTACTTC. Residues: CASSPSDIFYEQYF.

The gene calls are TRBV4-3 and TRBJ2-7, with 7 positions matching TRBD1. Germline CDR1 reads LGHNA; CDR2 reads YSLEER. This CDR3 comprises 15 residues. V was clipped by 3 bases and J by 3 bases; unmatched bases: 8. The CDR3 loop is CASSQARDRFYEQYF. The CDR3 coding sequence is TGCGCCAGCAGCCAGGCCCGGGACAGATTCTACGAGCAGTACTTC.

The chain has TRBV27 and TRBJ1-2; 9 nucleotides match TRBD1. Trimming at V came to 3 bases and at J to 4 bases, leaving 9 bases not matched to a gene. This CDR3 contains 16 residues. CDR1 and CDR2 (germline): MNHEY, SMNVEV (reference sequence). CDR3 coding DNA: TGTGCCAGCAGTTTTGGGGGGGGACAGGGATCCTATGGCTACACCTTC. This sequence encodes CASSFGGGQGSYGYTF.

About this clonotype itself: The junction departs from germline at one end; a sequencing error may be responsible. V gene TRBV5-1 combines with J gene TRBJ1-1, with unresolved D. From germline, CDR1 is SGHRS and CDR2 YFSETQ. This CDR3 has 16 residues. Written as DNA, the CDR3 is TGTGCCAGCAGCTCTCTAAGTAAGGGAGAGGGCACTGAAGCTTTCTTT. Its translation: CASSSLSKGEGTEAFF. Filled out from reference TRBV5-1 and TRBJ1-1, the complete variable domain reads KAGVTQTPRYLIKTRGQQVTLSCSPISGHRSVSWYQQTPGQGLQFLFEYFSETQRNKGNFPGRFSGRQFSNSRSEMNVSTLELGDSALYLCASSSLSKGEGTEAFFGQGTRLTVV.

A few counts support this clonotype. The V and J genes are TRBV12-3 or TRBV12-4 and TRBJ2-7, with a weak D call TRBD2 (5 bases). There are 13 residues in the CDR3. V gave up 3 bases and J gave up 3 bases, with 9 bases separating them. The CDR3 coding sequence is TGTGCCAGCAGTTTCCGTACTAGCTACGAGCAGTACTTC. Protein sequence: CASSFRTSYEQYF.

The V and J genes are TRBV2 and TRBJ2-5, with D possibly being TRBD2 (6 bases). Between the trimmed V and J ends, which lost 7 bases and 11 bases, there was a span of 26 bases. The CDR3 has 15 amino acids. The germline V gene has CDR1 SNHLY and CDR2 FYNNEI. The CDR3 bases are TGTGCCAGCACCCCGGAACTGGGGGGTGGAAATGAGCAGTACTTC. This encodes CASTPELGGGNEQYF.

V usage is TRBV7-9 and J usage is TRBJ2-2; either TRBD1 or TRBD2 may supply D (5 bases each). The ends were cut back, 0 bases at V and 5 bases at J, with 7 bases in the middle. The CDR3 runs 14 residues. Germline CDR1 reads SEHNR; CDR2 reads FQNEAQ (reference sequence). CDR3 region: CASSLAWGTGELFF. In nucleotides, the CDR3 is TGTGCCAGCAGCTTAGCTTGGGGGACCGGGGAGCTGTTTTTT. The entire variable domain, with the rest obtained from reference TRBV7-9 and TRBJ2-2, is as follows: DTGVSQNPRHKITKRGQNVTFRCDPISEHNRLYWYRQTLGQGPEFLTYFQNEAQLEKSRLLSDRFSAERPKGSFSTLEIQRTEQGDSAMYLCASSLAWGTGELFFGEGSRLTVL.

This clonotype was counted between two and nine times. The V gene is TRBV5-6, the J gene TRBJ2-7, with a weak D call TRBD1 (6 bases). The germline V gene has CDR1 SGHDT and CDR2 YYEEEE. Trimming cost V 3 bases and J 2 bases, with 12 bases left between them. This CDR3 has 14 amino acids. The CDR3 region is CASSYRDTTYEQYF. The DNA of the CDR3 is TGTGCCAGCAGCTACCGGGACACAACCTACGAGCAGTACTTC.

V is TRBV7-9 and J is TRBJ2-3, with D possibly being TRBD2 (6 bases). V was cut by 7 bases and J by 3 bases, with 20 bases left in between. Germline V gives CDR1 SEHNR, CDR2 FQNEAQ (reference sequence). The CDR3 contains 16 residues. The CDR3 region has the DNA TGTGCCAGCAACAGAAGGCCGGGACTGGGGACAGATACGCAGTATTTT. Translation gives CASNRRPGLGTDTQYF.

J is TRBJ2-3 and V is TRBV7-3; 9 nucleotides agree with TRBD2. Unmatched junction bases numbered 4, after V lost 3 bases and J lost 0 bases. The CDR3 is 16 amino acids. Germline CDR1 SGHTA, CDR2 FQGTGA. The CDR3 sequence: CASSFSGGTSTDTQYF. The CDR3 bases are TGTGCCAGCAGCTTCAGCGGGGGGACTAGCACAGATACGCAGTATTTT.